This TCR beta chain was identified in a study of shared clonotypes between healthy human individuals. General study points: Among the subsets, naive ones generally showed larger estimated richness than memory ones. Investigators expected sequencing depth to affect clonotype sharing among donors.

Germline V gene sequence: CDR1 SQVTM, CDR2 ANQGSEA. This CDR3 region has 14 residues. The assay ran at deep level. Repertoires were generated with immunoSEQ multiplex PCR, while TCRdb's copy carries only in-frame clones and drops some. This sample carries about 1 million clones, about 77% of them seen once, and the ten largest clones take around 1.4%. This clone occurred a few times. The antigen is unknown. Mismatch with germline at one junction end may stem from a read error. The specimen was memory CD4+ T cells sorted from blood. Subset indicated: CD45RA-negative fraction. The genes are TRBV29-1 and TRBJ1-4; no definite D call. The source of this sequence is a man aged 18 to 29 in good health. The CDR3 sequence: CSVEDGRVGEKLFF. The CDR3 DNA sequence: TGCAGCGTAGAAGACGGGCGTGTGGGGGAAAAACTGTTTTTT.